This entry features one T cell receptor beta chain sequence. Its antigen remains unidentified. Sequencing was performed with immunoSEQ multiplex PCR; in TCRdb, only in-frame clones are kept and a portion is missing. The table includes thousands of clones, around 87% detected once. This record belongs to a study of somatic mutations in cytotoxic T cells in rheumatoid arthritis. As for the study in general: Blood (less than 32 ml EDTA) from each patient was taken right after diagnosis, before any treatment.

CDR3 length equals 16 residues. Germline V lookup: CDR1 LNHDA, CDR2 SQIVND (reference sequence). Deletions cut 4 bases from V and 0 bases from J, with 13 bases between. Findings and limits, study-wide: Between rheumatoid arthritis patients and age-matched healthy controls, CD8+ T-cell clonality showed no significant difference. Healthy controls did not share the age-linked increase in CD8+ clonality seen in rheumatoid arthritis patients.

Sequencing used CD8+ T cells sorted from blood. This TCR was recovered from a man aged 35-49 years with rheumatoid arthritis. The V call is TRBV19, the J call TRBJ1-3; the D is unclear. CDR3: CASSTSLGVSGNTIYF. The CDR3 bases are TGTGCCAGTAGTACCTCCCTAGGAGTCTCTGGAAACACCATATATTTT.